Sequencing of this TCR beta chain was carried out in a study of graft-versus-host responses after intestinal transplantation. On this clone itself: No antigen is known for it.

Measured with immunoSEQ multiplex PCR; TCRdb has only the in-frame clones, and not every one. The profile shows around 90,000 clones, 90% to 95% of them singletons. CDR1 is LNHDA, CDR2 SQIVND, per germline (reference sequence). Trimming removed 5 bases from V and 3 bases from J; junction bases left unmatched: 11. This CDR3 is 16 amino acids long. The material was unstimulated CD8+ T cells sorted from spleen or lymph node cells, obtained before transplant. The sequence was collected from a human donor who was the organ donor for an intestinal transplant. The chain uses TRBV19 and TRBJ1-1; TRBD1 aligns across 8 bases. The CDR3 loop reads CASSVGQGGTDTEAFF. The CDR3 region has the DNA TGTGCCAGTAGTGTCGGACAGGGAGGGACTGACACTGAAGCTTTCTTT.